Listed here are 18 T cell receptor beta chains from one sample, sequenced in a study of Tregs in tolerant kidney transplant recipients. Sequenced by immunoSEQ multiplex PCR; TCRdb stores in-frame clones only, minus some. The profile shows tens of thousands of clones, roughly 89% of them singletons. Sequencing was carried out using CD4+ T cells from blood. Receptors were obtained from a human donor in good health.

The chain employs TRBV6-5 and TRBJ1-5, with D perhaps matching TRBD1 (6 bases). Deletions cut 6 bases from V and 4 bases from J, with 13 bases between. Germline CDR1 is MNHEY and CDR2 is SVGAGI. CDR3 length: 14 amino acids. The CDR3 loop reads CASSRDKLNQPQHF. Here the CDR3 DNA reads TGTGCCAGCAGCAGGGACAAGTTGAATCAGCCCCAGCATTTT.

This clone was counted once. The V call is TRBV5-4, the J call TRBJ1-5, with D hard to call. Looked up from germline, CDR1 is SGHNT and CDR2 is YYREEE (reference sequence). The CDR3 runs 13 residues. V gave up 3 bases and J gave up 5 bases, with 9 bases separating them. CDR3 coding DNA: TGTGCCAGCAGCTATGACCGGGATCAGCCCCAGCATTTT. Translated: CASSYDRDQPQHF.

The V call is TRBV5-4, the J call TRBJ2-1; the match to TRBD2 covers 14 bases. The CDR3 sequence is 15 residues long. Trimming removed 0 bases from V and 12 bases from J; junction bases left unmatched: 5. Germline assignment: CDR1 SGHNT and CDR2 YYREEE (reference sequence). The CDR3 protein is CASSLAGTSGSVQFF. CDR3 DNA: TGTGCCAGCAGCTTGGCCGGGACTAGCGGGAGTGTGCAGTTCTTC.

The rearrangement uses TRBV10-3 and TRBJ1-5; TRBD1 aligns across 10 bases. Trimming removed 4 bases from V and 5 bases from J; junction bases left unmatched: 2. This CDR3 comprises 14 residues. Germline V gene data show CDR1 as ENHRY and CDR2 as SYGVKD. CDR3 protein: CAISGQGADQPQHF. In DNA form, the CDR3 reads TGTGCCATCAGTGGACAGGGGGCTGATCAGCCCCAGCATTTT.

In this sample, this clone turned up a few times. The chain employs TRBV7-2 and TRBJ1-3, with D unresolved. The CDR3 runs 15 residues. With 0 bases removed from V and 2 bases from J, the gap between germline ends came to 8 bases. The germline V gene encodes CDR1 SGHTA and CDR2 FQGNSA. The CDR3 loop is CASSLATGTGNTIYF. CDR3 nucleotide sequence: TGTGCCAGCAGCTTAGCGACGGGGACTGGAAACACCATATATTTT. The variable domain in full, with the rest retrieved from reference TRBV7-2 and TRBJ1-3, is GAGVSQSPSNKVTEKGKDVELRCDPISGHTALYWYRQSLGQGLEFLIYFQGNSAPDKSGLPSDRFSAERTGGSVSTLTIQRTQQEDSAVYLCASSLATGTGNTIYFGEGSWLTVV.

This clone came up a few times. This chain uses TRBV9 with TRBJ2-5; 9 positions agree with TRBD1. This CDR3 comprises 14 residues. The V and J ends lost 4 bases and 5 bases, in that order; junction bases with no gene match: 6. The germline gives CDR1 SGDLS, CDR2 YYNGEE. The CDR3 nucleotides read TGTGCCAGCAGCAGGGGACAGGGAAGGGAGACCCAGTACTTC. Its protein product is CASSRGQGRETQYF.

The chain is built from TRBV10-3 and TRBJ1-2; D perhaps matches TRBD1 (5 bases). This CDR3 has 15 amino acids. In germline, CDR1 is ENHRY, CDR2 SYGVKD. Between the trimmed V and J ends, which lost 2 bases and 0 bases, there was a span of 10 bases. The CDR3 region has the DNA TGTGCCATCAGTGAGCCGGACATATCTAACTATGGCTACACCTTC. Translating it yields CAISEPDISNYGYTF.

The chain joins TRBV29-1 to TRBJ1-1; D unresolved. V lost 0 bases and J lost 5, with 10 bases in between. CDR1 and CDR2 from the germline V gene are SQVTM and ANQGSEA. The CDR3 contains 13 residues. CDR3 DNA: TGCAGCGTTGAAGATCAAGGAAGGACTGAAGCTTTCTTT. Encoded protein: CSVEDQGRTEAFF.

The chain couples TRBV19 to TRBJ2-3, with 16 bases fitting TRBD2. The CDR3 spans 19 residues. CDR1 LNHDA and CDR2 SQIVND come from the germline V gene (reference sequence). Trimming removed 7 bases from V and 2 bases from J; junction bases left unmatched: 12. CDR3 nucleotides: TGTGCCAGTACCGACCCGGCCGGGACTAGCGGGGGGGCCACAGATACGCAGTATTTT. As protein: CASTDPAGTSGGATDTQYF.

V usage is TRBV5-4 and J usage is TRBJ2-7; perhaps TRBD1 as D (6 bases). Germline values: CDR1 SGHNT, CDR2 YYREEE (reference sequence). Trimming cost V 3 bases and J 6 bases, with 16 bases left between them. CDR3 length equals 14 residues. DNA for the CDR3: TGTGCCAGCAGCTCCGTACGACAGGCGGGCGAGCAGTACTTC. It yields the protein CASSSVRQAGEQYF.

The DNA for the CDR3 is TGTGCCAGCGGGAACAGGGTCGGAGATTATACGCAGTATTTT. Its protein is CASGNRVGDYTQYF. The chain couples TRBV6-1 to TRBJ2-3; D might be TRBD1 (6 bases). Germline values: CDR1 MNHNS, CDR2 SASEGT. The CDR3 is 14 residues long. Trimming left V 8 bases short and J 7 bases short, with 19 bases between.

The CDR3 DNA reads as TGTGCCAGTCTCAAGGACGCCTTTCGGGAGCAGTACTTC. It yields the protein CASLKDAFREQYF. The rearrangement joins TRBV2 to TRBJ2-7; D gene ambiguous. CDR3 length: 13 amino acids. Germline CDR1 SNHLY, CDR2 FYNNEI. V was cut by 9 bases and J by 7 bases, with 19 bases left in between.

This chain joins TRBV7-2 and TRBJ2-5, with D maybe TRBD1 (5 bases). There are 14 residues in the CDR3. Germline-derived CDR1 and CDR2 are SGHTA and FQGNSA. Between the trimmed V and J ends, which lost 5 bases and 2 bases, there was a span of 12 bases. This CDR3 reads CASSLGHVQETQYF. CDR3 bases: TGTGCCAGCAGCCTCGGACACGTTCAAGAGACCCAGTACTTC.

V usage is TRBV18 and J usage is TRBJ1-1; D uncertain. Germline-derived CDR1 and CDR2 are KGHSH and LQKENI. The CDR3 contains 13 residues. Trimming took 2 bases from V and 5 from J, leaving 9 bases between them. Here the CDR3 DNA reads TGTGCCAGCTCACCAGTGGCGGGTACTGAAGCTTTCTTT. This gives the protein CASSPVAGTEAFF.

This clone was detected a few times. This CDR3 is also generated by other DNA sequences in the sample. The genes are TRBV14 and TRBJ2-5, with D perhaps TRBD2 (5 bases). The V gene lost 5 bases and the J gene lost 7 bases, with 8 bases spanning the gap. CDR1 and CDR2 from the germline V gene are SGHDN and FVKESK. The CDR3 loop spans 11 amino acids. CDR3 DNA: TGTGCCAGCAGCACCCGGGGGACCCAGTACTTC. Its translation: CASSTRGTQYF.

V is TRBV11-2 and J is TRBJ2-3; 11 bases are a match to TRBD2. V lost 5 bases to trimming and J lost 2 bases; unmatched junction nucleotides: 3. CDR3 length: 15 amino acids. The V gene's germline CDR1 is SGHAT and CDR2 FQNNGV. CDR3 loop: CASSRGLADTDTQYF. CDR3 DNA sequence: TGTGCCAGCAGCCGGGGACTAGCGGACACAGATACGCAGTATTTT.

This clone is medium-sized by share. The gene calls are TRBV6-5 and TRBJ1-5, with D perhaps TRBD1 (6 bases). The CDR3 has 16 amino acids. Germline lookup yields CDR1 MNHEY and CDR2 SVGAGI. Trimming pared 0 bases from V and 4 bases from J, leaving 13 bases between. The CDR3 DNA reads TGTGCCAGCAGTTACTCGAAGGGGCAGGGGAATCAGCCCCAGCATTTT. Translated, it gives CASSYSKGQGNQPQHF.

The V gene is TRBV5-1, the J gene TRBJ1-2; 9 bases line up with TRBD1. The CDR3 covers 13 residues. V lost 4 bases, J lost 5 bases, and 3 bases stayed unmatched. Germline V CDR1 and CDR2: SGHRS, YFSETQ. CDR3 coding DNA: TGCGCCAGCAGCGAAGGGACAGGGTATGGCTACACCTTC. It codes for CASSEGTGYGYTF.